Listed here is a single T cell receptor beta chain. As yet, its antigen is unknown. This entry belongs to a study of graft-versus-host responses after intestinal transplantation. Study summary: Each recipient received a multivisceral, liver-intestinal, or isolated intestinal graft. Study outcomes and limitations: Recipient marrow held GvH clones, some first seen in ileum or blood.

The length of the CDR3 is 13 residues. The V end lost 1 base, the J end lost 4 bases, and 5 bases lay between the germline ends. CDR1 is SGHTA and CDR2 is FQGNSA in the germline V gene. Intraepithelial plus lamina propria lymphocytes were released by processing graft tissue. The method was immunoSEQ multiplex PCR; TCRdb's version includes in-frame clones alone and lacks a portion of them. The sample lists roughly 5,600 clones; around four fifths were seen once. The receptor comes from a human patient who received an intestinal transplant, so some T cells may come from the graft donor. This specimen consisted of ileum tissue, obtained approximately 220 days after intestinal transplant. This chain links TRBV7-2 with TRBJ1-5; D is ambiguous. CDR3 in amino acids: CASSLDGNQPQHF. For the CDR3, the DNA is TGTGCCAGCAGCTTAGACGGAAATCAGCCCCAGCATTTT.